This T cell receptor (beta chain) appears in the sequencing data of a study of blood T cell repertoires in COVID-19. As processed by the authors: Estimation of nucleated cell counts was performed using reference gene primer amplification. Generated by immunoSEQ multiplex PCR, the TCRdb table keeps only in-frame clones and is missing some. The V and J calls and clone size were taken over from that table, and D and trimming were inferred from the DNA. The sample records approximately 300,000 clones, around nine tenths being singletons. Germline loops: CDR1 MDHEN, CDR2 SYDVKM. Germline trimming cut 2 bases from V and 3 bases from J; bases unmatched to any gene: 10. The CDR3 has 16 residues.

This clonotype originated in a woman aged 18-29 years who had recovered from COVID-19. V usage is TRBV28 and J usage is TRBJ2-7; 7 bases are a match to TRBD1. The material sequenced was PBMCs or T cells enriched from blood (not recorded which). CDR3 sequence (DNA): TGTGCCAGCAGTTTAGAACAGGGGACACTCCGCTACGAGCAGTACTTC. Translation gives CASSLEQGTLRYEQYF.